A single sample is the source of the 20 T cell receptor beta chains below, sequenced in a study of T cells in women clearing cervical HPV infection. TCRdb's copy holds only in-frame clones and misses some; the assay was immunoSEQ multiplex PCR. Its table lists some 30,000 clones. Sequencing was performed on blood buffy coat. These receptors all come from a woman aged 18 to 69 with a cervical HPV16 infection that either progressed to CIN3+ or cleared (not recorded which).

Details on this clone: The CDR3 end lies 3 residues beyond the end of the read and is filled in from the germline J gene. The chain uses TRBV5-4 and TRBJ2-3; 9 positions agree with TRBD1. The CDR3 runs 13 residues. V trimming: 6 bases; J trimming: 5 bases; junction bases outside the gene matches: 4. CDR1 and CDR2 from the germline V gene are SGHNT and YYREEE (reference sequence). CDR3 DNA, as far as it was read: TGTGCCAGCACCAGGACAGGGGAAGATACG. Translated: CASTRTGEDT. The entire CDR3 protein reads CASTRTGEDTQYF.

Regarding this clone: The read terminates 3 residues ahead of where the CDR3 ends, so the germline J gene completes it. The rearrangement uses TRBV19 and TRBJ1-5, with D possibly TRBD1 on 5 matching bases. The CDR3 length is 16 residues. V lost 1 base and J lost 6, with 16 bases in between. CDR1 is LNHDA and CDR2 is SQIVND in the germline V gene (reference sequence). The CDR3 bases that were read are TGTGCCAGTAGTATAGTATGGGGGGTCCAAGGTCAGCCC. This translates into CASSIVWGVQGQP. The whole CDR3 protein is CASSIVWGVQGQPQHF.

Regarding this clone: The CDR3 is cut off 3 residues early in the read; its end comes from the germline J gene. This chain uses TRBV29-1 with TRBJ1-2; perhaps TRBD1 as D (5 bases). CDR1 is SQVTM and CDR2 is ANQGSEA in the germline V gene. This CDR3 comprises 12 residues. The CDR3 loop reads CSGGETGYDYTF. The DNA read from the CDR3 is TGCAGCGGGGGGGAAACAGGCTACGAC. The full variable domain, completed using reference TRBV29-1 and TRBJ1-2, is SAVISQKPSRDICQRGTSLTIQCQVDSQVTMMFWYRQQPGQSLTLIATANQGSEATYESGFVIDKFPISRPNLTFSTLTVSNMSPEDSSIYLCSGGETGYDYTFGSGTRLTVV.

In regard to this clone: The read comes to an end 3 residues before the CDR3 does, leaving the germline J gene to fill in the end. The chain employs TRBV7-9 and TRBJ2-3; a possible D gene is TRBD1 (6 bases). Germline V lookup: CDR1 SEHNR, CDR2 FQNEAQ (reference sequence). CDR3 length: 15 amino acids. Deletions cut 2 bases from V and 0 bases from J, with 9 bases between. The sequenced part of the CDR3 DNA is TGTGCCAGCAGCTTAAGGGACATCAGCACAGATACG. It translates to CASSLRDISTDT. The complete CDR3 protein is CASSLRDISTDTQYF.

The sequenced CDR3 bases are TGTGCCACTGCGCCGGGTTCCACCTACGAG. The encoded protein is CATAPGSTYE. The CDR3, in full, reads CATAPGSTYEQYF. The chain uses TRBV24-1 and TRBJ2-7; D remains unclear. The read is 3 residues too short to cover the CDR3 end, so that end is filled in from the germline J gene. V was shortened by 10 bases and J by 2 bases, with 14 bases between the two germline ends. The CDR3 runs to 13 residues. The germline gives CDR1 KGHDR, CDR2 SFDVKD.

CDR3 in amino acids: CASNPGRGSQPQHF. CDR3 DNA (partial): TGTGCCAGTAACCCTGGGAGGGGAAGTCAGCCC. The chain has TRBV19 and TRBJ1-5; tentative D call: TRBD1 (5 bases). The read is 3 residues too short to cover the CDR3 end, so that end is filled in from the germline J gene. This CDR3 comprises 14 residues. Trimming took off 7 bases at V and 6 bases at J, with 16 bases between the two ends. Germline CDR1 reads LNHDA; CDR2 reads SQIVND (reference sequence).

Comments on this clone: The CDR3 is cut off 3 residues early in the read; its end comes from the germline J gene. V gene TRBV7-2 combines with J gene TRBJ2-5; 7 bases are a match to TRBD1. The junction had 3 bases not matched to a gene; V was cut back by 3 bases and J by 2 bases. The CDR3 length is 14 residues. From germline, CDR1 is SGHTA and CDR2 FQGNSA. The CDR3 region is CASSFTGDQETQYF. Incomplete CDR3 DNA: TGTGCCAGCAGCTTTACAGGGGATCAAGAGACC.

Points on this clone: The read terminates 3 residues ahead of where the CDR3 ends, so the germline J gene completes it. The chain couples TRBV19 to TRBJ1-5; 9 positions match TRBD1. This CDR3 comprises 15 residues. Germline CDR1 reads LNHDA; CDR2 reads SQIVND (reference sequence). V lost 5 bases, J lost 3 bases, and 5 bases stayed unmatched. This chain's CDR3 is CASSQGDRDNQPQHF. The CDR3 DNA, read in part, is TGTGCCAGTAGTCAAGGGGACAGGGACAATCAGCCC.

About this clone itself: The read halts 3 residues ahead of the CDR3 end, with the missing end drawn from the germline J gene. V and J are TRBV7-6 and TRBJ1-3, with D unresolved. From germline, CDR1 is SGHVS and CDR2 FNYEAQ. This CDR3 spans 14 amino acids. V was clipped by 5 bases and J by 0 bases, with 8 bases between them. This chain's CDR3 is CASSRQLSGNTIYF. CDR3 bases read: TGTGCCAGCAGCCGACAACTCTCTGGAAACACC.

For this clone: The CDR3 end lies 3 residues beyond the end of the read and is filled in from the germline J gene. The rearrangement links TRBV20-1 to TRBJ2-3; the D gene is possibly TRBD2 (6 bases). V was trimmed by 4 bases and J by 0 bases, leaving 14 bases between them. The CDR3 spans 15 residues. Germline V gives CDR1 DFQATT, CDR2 SNEGSKA (reference sequence). The DNA read from the CDR3 is TGCAGTGCTAAGTTGGGGACTGGAAGCACAGATACG. Amino acid sequence: CSAKLGTGSTDT. The CDR3 as a whole reads CSAKLGTGSTDTQYF.

This clone is medium-sized (0.01 to 0.1%) by frequency. The read gets to within 3 residues of the CDR3 end, and the germline J gene fills in the rest. The V and J genes are TRBV5-1 and TRBJ1-6, with 8 bases matching TRBD1. Per germline, CDR1 SGHRS and CDR2 YFSETQ. V shed 6 bases, J shed 10 bases, and the junction held 9 bases outside the gene matches. The CDR3 extends over 14 amino acids. This CDR3 reads CASIRTGRRSPLHF. Partial CDR3 DNA: TGCGCCAGCATCAGGACAGGGAGGAGGTCACCC.

With respect to this clone: The read terminates 3 residues before the CDR3 end, so the remaining end is supplied by the germline J gene. The rearrangement joins TRBV19 to TRBJ2-6; TRBD1 might be the D (6 bases). Germline CDR1 LNHDA, CDR2 SQIVND (reference sequence). This CDR3 contains 18 residues. V lost 3 bases to trimming and J lost 0 bases, with 15 bases between them. CDR3 residues: CASSIRGRGISGANVLTF. The sequenced CDR3 bases are TGTGCCAGTAGTATTCGTGGCAGGGGAATCTCTGGGGCCAACGTC.

Worth noting for this clone: The sequenced fragment ends 3 residues before the CDR3 boundary, so the rest is inferred from the germline J gene. The V gene is TRBV7-6, the J gene TRBJ2-4, with 10 positions matching TRBD1. Germline CDR1 SGHVS, CDR2 FNYEAQ. CDR3 length: 15 residues. CDR3 residues: CASSLEGQGYYGQYF. The part of the CDR3 DNA that was read is TGTGCCAGCAGCTTAGAGGGACAGGGGTACTATGGT.

Regarding this clone: The sequenced fragment ends 3 residues before the CDR3 boundary, so the rest is inferred from the germline J gene. The chain joins TRBV5-1 to TRBJ2-5; TRBD1 agrees at 11 bases. CDR1 SGHRS and CDR2 YFSETQ come from the germline V gene. CDR3 length: 15 amino acids. The trim removed 3 bases at V and 4 bases at J, leaving 5 bases unmatched. CDR3 residues: CASSSGQGGGETQYF. CDR3 DNA, as far as it was read: TGCGCCAGCAGCTCGGGACAGGGGGGAGGAGAGACC.

Note on this clone: The missing CDR3 end, 3 residues past where the read stops, is filled in from the germline J gene. The V call is TRBV7-3, the J call TRBJ2-1; the match to TRBD2 covers 7 bases. CDR3 length: 13 residues. Trimming took 5 bases from V and 9 from J; bases not matched to a gene: 7. Germline CDR1 reads SGHTA; CDR2 reads FQGTGA. CDR3 region: CASSPGLGGEQFF. The sequenced CDR3 bases are TGTGCCAGCAGCCCCGGACTAGGCGGTGAG.

As regards this clone: Sequencing ends 3 residues short of the CDR3 end; the germline J gene provides the rest. The chain recombines TRBV10-2 with TRBJ2-2; D possibly corresponds to TRBD2 (6 bases). V gave up 7 bases and J gave up 7 bases, with 19 bases separating them. The CDR3 runs to 15 residues. In germline, CDR1 is WSHSY, CDR2 SAAADI. The CDR3 bases that were read are TGCGCCAGCAATACAGCGGCGGGGTACAGCGGGGAG. As protein: CASNTAAGYSGE. The whole CDR3 reads CASNTAAGYSGELFF.

Turning to this clone: The read falls 3 residues short of the CDR3 end, and the missing part is taken from the germline J gene. The chain recombines TRBV11-2 with TRBJ1-2, with TRBD1 as a possible D gene (6 bases). Trimming shortened V by 2 bases and J by 6 bases, and 13 bases separated the two germline ends. The CDR3 has 14 amino acids. Germline lookup yields CDR1 SGHAT and CDR2 FQNNGV. The CDR3 bases that were read are TGTGCCAGCAGCTTAAGTGAGGGGGAAAATGGC. Residues: CASSLSEGENG. The full CDR3 protein reads CASSLSEGENGYTF.

A remark on this clone: Read sequence stops 3 residues before the CDR3 end, and the germline J gene provides the missing end. The V call is TRBV20-1, the J call TRBJ2-3; 7 positions agree with TRBD2. The length of the CDR3 is 14 residues. V shed 6 bases, J shed 3 bases, and the junction held 9 bases outside the gene matches. In germline, CDR1 is DFQATT, CDR2 SNEGSKA (reference sequence). The chain's CDR3 is CSASTSLGTDTQYF. The part of the CDR3 DNA that was read is TGCAGTGCCTCGACTAGCTTGGGAACAGATACG.

With regard to this clone: The read finishes 3 residues shy of the CDR3 end, and the germline J gene is used to complete it. The gene calls are TRBV12-3 or TRBV12-4 and TRBJ2-3; D is perhaps TRBD1 (7 bases). V lost 3 bases and J 5 bases, leaving 15 bases between the germline ends. The CDR3 is 15 residues long. CDR3 in amino acids: CASSFKGARGDTQYF. CDR3 DNA (partial): TGTGCCAGCAGTTTTAAGGGGGCGCGGGGAGATACG.

Notes on this clone: The DNA ends 3 residues before the CDR3 does, and the rest of the CDR3 is filled in from the germline J gene. The rearrangement uses TRBV20-1 and TRBJ1-5; D is possibly TRBD1 (6 bases). The germline V gene encodes CDR1 DFQATT and CDR2 SNEGSKA (reference sequence). The CDR3 loop spans 14 amino acids. V was shortened by 2 bases and J by 8 bases, with 16 bases between the two germline ends. The CDR3 region is CSARSRGGGEPQHF. The part of the CDR3 DNA that was read is TGCAGTGCTAGATCACGCGGGGGCGGGGAGCCC.